What follows describes a single TCR beta chain. Method: immunoSEQ multiplex PCR; TCRdb's copy keeps in-frame clones and lacks some. The table lists about 54,000 clones, 95% to 97% of them singletons. This entry comes from a study of control samples from healthy donors and cancer patients. CDR3 length: 11 residues. V lost 3 bases to trimming and J lost 6 bases, with 4 bases between them. The sequence was collected from a woman aged 30 to 39 in good health. This chain connects TRBV12-3 or TRBV12-4 to TRBJ2-3; D unresolved. The sequencing sample was made of blood. CDR3 in amino acids: CASSFGDTQYF. The CDR3 coding sequence is TGTGCCAGCAGTTTCGGGGATACGCAGTATTTT.